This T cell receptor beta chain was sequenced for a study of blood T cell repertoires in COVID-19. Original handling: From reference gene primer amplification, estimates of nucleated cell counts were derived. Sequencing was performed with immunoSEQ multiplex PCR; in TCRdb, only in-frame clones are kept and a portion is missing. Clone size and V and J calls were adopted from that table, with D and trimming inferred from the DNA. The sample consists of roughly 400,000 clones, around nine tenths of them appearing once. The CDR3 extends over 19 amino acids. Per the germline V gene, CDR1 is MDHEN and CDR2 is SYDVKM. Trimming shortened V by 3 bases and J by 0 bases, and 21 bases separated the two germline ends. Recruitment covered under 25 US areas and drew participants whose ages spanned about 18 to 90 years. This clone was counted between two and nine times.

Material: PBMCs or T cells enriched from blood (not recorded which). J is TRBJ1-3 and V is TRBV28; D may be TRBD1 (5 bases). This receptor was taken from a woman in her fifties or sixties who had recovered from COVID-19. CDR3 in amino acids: CASSFQSGAGTLSGNTIYF. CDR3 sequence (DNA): TGTGCCAGCAGTTTCCAGTCAGGTGCCGGGACTCTCTCTGGAAACACCATATATTTT.